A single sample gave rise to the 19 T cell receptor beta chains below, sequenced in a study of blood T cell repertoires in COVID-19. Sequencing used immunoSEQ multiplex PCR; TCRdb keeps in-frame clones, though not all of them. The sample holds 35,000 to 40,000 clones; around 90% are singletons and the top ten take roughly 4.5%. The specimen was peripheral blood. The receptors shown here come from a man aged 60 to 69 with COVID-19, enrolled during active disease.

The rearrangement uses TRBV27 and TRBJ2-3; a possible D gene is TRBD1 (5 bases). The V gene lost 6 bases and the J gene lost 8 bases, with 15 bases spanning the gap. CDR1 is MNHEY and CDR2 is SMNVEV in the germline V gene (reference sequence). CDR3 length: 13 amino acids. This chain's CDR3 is CASRGLPQGTQYF. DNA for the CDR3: TGTGCCAGCAGGGGCTTGCCTCAGGGTACGCAGTATTTT.

CDR3 coding DNA: TGTGCCTGGAGAGGACAGGGCTTAAGGGATCAGCCCCAGCATTTT. As protein: CAWRGQGLRDQPQHF. The chain is built from TRBV30 and TRBJ1-5, with 8 bases that match TRBD1. The length of the CDR3 is 15 residues. CDR1 GTSNPN and CDR2 SVGIG come from the germline V gene (reference sequence). The junction had 9 bases not matched to a gene; V was cut back by 3 bases and J by 5 bases.

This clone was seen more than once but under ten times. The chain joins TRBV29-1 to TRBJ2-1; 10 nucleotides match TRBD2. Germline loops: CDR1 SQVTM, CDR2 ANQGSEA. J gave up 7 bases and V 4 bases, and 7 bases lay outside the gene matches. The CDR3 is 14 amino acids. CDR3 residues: CSVGAGGVNNEQFF. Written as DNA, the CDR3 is TGCAGCGTTGGAGCGGGAGGGGTTAATAATGAGCAGTTCTTC.

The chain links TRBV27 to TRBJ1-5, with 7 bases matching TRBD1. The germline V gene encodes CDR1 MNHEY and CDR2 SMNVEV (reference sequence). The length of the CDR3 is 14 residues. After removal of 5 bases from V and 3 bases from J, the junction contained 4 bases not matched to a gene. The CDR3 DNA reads TGTGCCAGCAGTCGACAGGGCAACAATCAGCCCCAGCATTTT. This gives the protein CASSRQGNNQPQHF.

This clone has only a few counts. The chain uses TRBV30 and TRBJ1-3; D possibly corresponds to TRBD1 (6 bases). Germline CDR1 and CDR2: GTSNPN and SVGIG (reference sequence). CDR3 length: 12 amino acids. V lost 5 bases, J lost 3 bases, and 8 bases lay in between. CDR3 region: CAWRRGGNTIYF. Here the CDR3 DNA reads TGTGCCTGGCGCAGGGGTGGAAACACCATATATTTT.

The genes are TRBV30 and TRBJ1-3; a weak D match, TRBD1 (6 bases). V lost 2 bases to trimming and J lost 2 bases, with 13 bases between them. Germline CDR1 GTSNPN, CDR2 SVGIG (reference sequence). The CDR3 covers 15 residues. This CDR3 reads CAWSRTGSAGNTIYF. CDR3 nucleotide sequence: TGTGCCTGGAGTCGCACAGGGAGCGCTGGAAACACCATATATTTT.

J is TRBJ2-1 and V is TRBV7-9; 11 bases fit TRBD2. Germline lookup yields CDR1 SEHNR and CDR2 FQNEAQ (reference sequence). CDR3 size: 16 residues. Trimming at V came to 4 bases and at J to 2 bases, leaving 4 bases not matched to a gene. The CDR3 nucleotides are TGTGCCAGCAGCTCGGGACTAGCGGCTCCCTACAATGAGCAGTTCTTC. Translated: CASSSGLAAPYNEQFF.

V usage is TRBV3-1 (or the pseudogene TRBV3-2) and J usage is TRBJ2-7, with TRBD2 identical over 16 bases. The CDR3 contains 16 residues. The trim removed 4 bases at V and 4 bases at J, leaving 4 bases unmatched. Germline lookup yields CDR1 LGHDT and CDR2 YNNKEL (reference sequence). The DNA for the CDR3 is TGTGCCAGCAGCCCGGGACTAGCGGGAGGGCCGTACGAGCAGTACTTC. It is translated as CASSPGLAGGPYEQYF.

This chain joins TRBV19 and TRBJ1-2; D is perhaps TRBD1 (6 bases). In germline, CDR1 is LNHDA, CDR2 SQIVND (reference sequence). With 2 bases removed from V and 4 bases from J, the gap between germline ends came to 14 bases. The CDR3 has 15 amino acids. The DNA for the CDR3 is TGTGCCAGTAGTATAACAGGGAATCGAGGCTATGGCTACACCTTC. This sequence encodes CASSITGNRGYGYTF.

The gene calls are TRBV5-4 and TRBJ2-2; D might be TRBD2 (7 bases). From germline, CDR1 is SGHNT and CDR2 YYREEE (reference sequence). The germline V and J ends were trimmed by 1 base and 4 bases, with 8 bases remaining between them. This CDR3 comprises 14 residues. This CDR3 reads CASSLRGATGELFF. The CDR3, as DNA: TGTGCCAGCAGCTTGCGGGGGGCCACCGGGGAGCTGTTTTTT.

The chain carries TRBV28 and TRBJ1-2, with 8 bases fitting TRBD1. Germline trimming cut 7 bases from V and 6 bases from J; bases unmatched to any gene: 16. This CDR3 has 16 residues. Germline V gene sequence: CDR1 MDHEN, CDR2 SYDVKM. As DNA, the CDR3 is TGTGCCAGCAAACCACCCGGGGACAGGAGGGCTGATGGCTACACCTTC. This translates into CASKPPGDRRADGYTF.

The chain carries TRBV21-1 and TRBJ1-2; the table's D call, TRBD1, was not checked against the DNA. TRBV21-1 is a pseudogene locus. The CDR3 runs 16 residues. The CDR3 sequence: CASSKGRGKGGYGYTF. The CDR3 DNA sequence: TGTGCCAGCAGCAAAGGACGCGGAAAAGGGGGCTATGGCTACACCTTC.

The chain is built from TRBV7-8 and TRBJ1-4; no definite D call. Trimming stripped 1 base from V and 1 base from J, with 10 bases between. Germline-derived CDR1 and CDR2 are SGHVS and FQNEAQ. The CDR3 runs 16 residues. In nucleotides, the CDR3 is TGTGCCAGCAGCTTAGTTTTACGAGGAACTAATGAAAAACTGTTTTTT. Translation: CASSLVLRGTNEKLFF.

The CDR3 here is CASSTSLSTEAFF. CDR3 DNA: TGTGCCAGTAGTACGAGTCTTAGCACTGAAGCTTTCTTT. The V gene is TRBV19, the J gene TRBJ1-1; D gene uncertain. Germline lookup yields CDR1 LNHDA and CDR2 SQIVND (reference sequence). The CDR3 loop spans 13 amino acids. V dropped 4 bases and J dropped 4 bases, with 10 bases sitting between them.

The CDR3 region has the DNA TGTGCCAGCTCACCGGCGGACAATCAGCCCCAGCATTTT. This sequence encodes CASSPADNQPQHF. The chain is built from TRBV18 and TRBJ1-5; D gene uncertain. Germline CDR1 KGHSH, CDR2 LQKENI. Trimming removed 3 bases from V and 3 bases from J, with 6 bases in between. The length of the CDR3 is 13 residues.

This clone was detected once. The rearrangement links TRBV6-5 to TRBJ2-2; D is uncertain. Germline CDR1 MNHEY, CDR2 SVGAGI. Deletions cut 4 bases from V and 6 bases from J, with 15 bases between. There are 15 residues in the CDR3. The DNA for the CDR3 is TGTGCCAGCAGTTTAAAACTTTTCCTCCCCGGGGAGCTGTTTTTT. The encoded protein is CASSLKLFLPGELFF.

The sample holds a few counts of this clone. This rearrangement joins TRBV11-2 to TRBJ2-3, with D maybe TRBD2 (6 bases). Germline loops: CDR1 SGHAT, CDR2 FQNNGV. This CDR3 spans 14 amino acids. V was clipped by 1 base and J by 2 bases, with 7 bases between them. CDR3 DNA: TGTGCCAGCAGCTTAGGGGGGGACACAGATACGCAGTATTTT. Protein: CASSLGGDTDTQYF. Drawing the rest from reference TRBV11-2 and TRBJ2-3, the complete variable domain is EAGVAQSPRYKIIEKRQSVAFWCNPISGHATLYWYQQILGQGPKLLIQFQNNGVVDDSQLPKDRFSAERLKGVDSTLKIQPAKLEDSAVYLCASSLGGDTDTQYFGPGTRLTVL.

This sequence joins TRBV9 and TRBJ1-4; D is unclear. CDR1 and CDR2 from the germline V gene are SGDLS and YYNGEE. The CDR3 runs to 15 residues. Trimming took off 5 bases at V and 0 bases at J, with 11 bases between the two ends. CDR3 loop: CASSESTATNEKLFF. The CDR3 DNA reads TGTGCCAGCAGTGAGAGCACGGCAACTAATGAAAAACTGTTTTTT.

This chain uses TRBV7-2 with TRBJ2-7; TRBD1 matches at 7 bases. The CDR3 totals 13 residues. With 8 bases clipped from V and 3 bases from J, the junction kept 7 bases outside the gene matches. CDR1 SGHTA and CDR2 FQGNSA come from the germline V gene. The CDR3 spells CASPTGDSYEQYF. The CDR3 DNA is TGTGCCAGCCCAACCGGGGACAGCTACGAGCAGTACTTC.